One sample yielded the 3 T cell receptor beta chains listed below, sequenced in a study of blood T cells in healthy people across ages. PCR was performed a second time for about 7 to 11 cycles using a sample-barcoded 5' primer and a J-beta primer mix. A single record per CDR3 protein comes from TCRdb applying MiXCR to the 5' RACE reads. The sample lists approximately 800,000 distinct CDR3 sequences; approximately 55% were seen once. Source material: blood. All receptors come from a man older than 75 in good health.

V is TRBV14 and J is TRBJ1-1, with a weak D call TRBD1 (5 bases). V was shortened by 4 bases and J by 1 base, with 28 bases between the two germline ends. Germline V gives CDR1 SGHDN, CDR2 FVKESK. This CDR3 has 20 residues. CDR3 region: CASSPDEYPGISLGNTEAFF. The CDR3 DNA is TGTGCCAGCAGCCCCGATGAGTACCCAGGGATCTCCCTAGGGAACACTGAAGCTTTCTTT.

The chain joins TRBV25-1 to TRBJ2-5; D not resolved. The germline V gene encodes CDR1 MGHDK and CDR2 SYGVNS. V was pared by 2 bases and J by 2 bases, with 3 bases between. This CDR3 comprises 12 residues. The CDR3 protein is CASSEPQETQYF. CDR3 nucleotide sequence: TGTGCCAGCAGTGAACCGCAAGAGACCCAGTACTTC.

The CDR3 is CASTLARDNEQFF. DNA for the CDR3: TGTGCCAGCACATTAGCCAGAGACAATGAGCAGTTCTTC. The chain is built from TRBV6-2 or TRBV6-3 and TRBJ2-1; D gene uncertain. V lost 7 bases, J lost 5 bases, and 12 bases lay in between. Per germline, CDR1 MNHEY and CDR2 SVGEGT. The CDR3 is 13 amino acids.